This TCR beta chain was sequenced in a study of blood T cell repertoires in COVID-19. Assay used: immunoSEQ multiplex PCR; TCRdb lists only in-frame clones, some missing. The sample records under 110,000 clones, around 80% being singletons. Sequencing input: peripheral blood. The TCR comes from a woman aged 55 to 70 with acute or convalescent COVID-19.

CDR3 DNA sequence: TGCGCCAGCAGCTTGTTTGAGGGAGAGACCCAGTACTTC. It translates to CASSLFEGETQYF. The V gene is TRBV5-1, the J gene TRBJ2-5; tentatively, D is TRBD2 (5 bases). The CDR3 is made up of 13 amino acids. V was shortened by 1 base and J by 4 bases, with 8 bases between the two germline ends. Germline V gene data show CDR1 as SGHRS and CDR2 as YFSETQ.